This is a list of T cell receptor beta chains from one sample in a study of blood T cell repertoires in COVID-19. Some clones are missing from TCRdb's copy, which holds only in-frame ones; the method was immunoSEQ multiplex PCR. The top ten clones hold 10% of a sample with about 12,000 clones, roughly 72% of them seen once. Sequencing input: peripheral blood. The receptors were gathered from a man aged 60 to 75 with COVID-19, enrolled during active disease. Each CDR3 is given with its conserved first and last residue. D genes are given only for firm matches. Not every row has a clone size; where given, it reads once, few, many or a size class.

D,size,J,V,CDR3,DNA
NA,once,TRBJ1-1,TRBV4-1,CASSQVSGNIEAFF,TGCGCCAGCAGCCAAGTATCCGGGAATATTGAAGCTTTCTTT
TRBD2,NA,TRBJ2-1,TRBV19,CASSIVSPSGSVYNEQFF,TGTGCCAGTAGTATAGTATCGCCTAGCGGGAGTGTGTACAATGAGCAGTTCTTC
NA,few,TRBJ1-5,TRBV6-5,CASSSDSDLGHF,TGTGCCAGCAGCTCGGACAGCGACCTAGGGCATTTT
NA,NA,TRBJ1-2,TRBV7-2,CASSSTGITMGYTF,TGTGCCAGCAGCTCCACAGGAATCACTATGGGCTACACCTTC
NA,NA,TRBJ2-3,TRBV5-1,CASSMEEEGTQYF,TGCGCCAGCAGCATGGAGGAGGAGGGTACGCAGTATTTT
TRBD1,NA,TRBJ2-5,TRBV3-1/TRBV3-2,CASSQGWTGRQETQYF,TGTGCCAGCAGCCAAGGGTGGACAGGGAGGCAAGAGACCCAGTACTTC
NA,NA,TRBJ2-1,TRBV25-1,CASSEYSTEGTYNEQFF,TGTGCCAGCAGTGAATATAGTACAGAAGGAACCTACAATGAGCAGTTCTTC
TRBD2,NA,TRBJ2-3,TRBV7-3,CASSRRETSGSPDTQYF,TGTGCCAGCAGCCGCCGGGAGACTAGCGGGAGCCCAGATACGCAGTATTTT
TRBD1,NA,TRBJ1-4,TRBV27,CASRSLRDRGLVNEKLFF,TGTGCCAGCAGGAGCCTCCGGGACAGGGGGCTGGTTAATGAAAAACTGTTTTTT
NA,NA,TRBJ2-3,TRBV27,CASGRRDTQYF,TGTGCCAGCGGGAGGCGGGATACGCAGTATTTT